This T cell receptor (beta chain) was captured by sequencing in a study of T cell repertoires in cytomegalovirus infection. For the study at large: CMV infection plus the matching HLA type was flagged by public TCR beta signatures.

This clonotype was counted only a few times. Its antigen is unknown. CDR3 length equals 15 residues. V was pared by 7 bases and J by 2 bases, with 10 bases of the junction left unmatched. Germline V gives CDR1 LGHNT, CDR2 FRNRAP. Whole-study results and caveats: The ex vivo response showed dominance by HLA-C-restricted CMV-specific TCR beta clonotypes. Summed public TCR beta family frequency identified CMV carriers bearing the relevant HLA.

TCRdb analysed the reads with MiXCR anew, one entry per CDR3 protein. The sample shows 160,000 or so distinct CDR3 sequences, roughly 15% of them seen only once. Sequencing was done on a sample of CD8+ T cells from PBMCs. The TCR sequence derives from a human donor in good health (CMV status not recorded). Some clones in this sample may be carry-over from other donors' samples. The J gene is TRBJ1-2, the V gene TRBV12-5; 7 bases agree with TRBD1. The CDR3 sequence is CASDNWTGENYGYTF. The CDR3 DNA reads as TGTGCTAGTGATAACTGGACAGGTGAAAACTATGGCTACACCTTC. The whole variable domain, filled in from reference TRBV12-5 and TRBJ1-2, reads DARVTQTPRHKVTEMGQEVTMRCQPILGHNTVFWYRQTMMQGLELLAYFRNRAPLDDSGMPKDRFSAEMPDATLATLKIQPSEPRDSAVYFCASDNWTGENYGYTFGSGTRLTVV.